Reported below is one TCR beta chain. This sample stems from a study of technical replicates of blood from a handful of donors. V gave up 5 bases and J gave up 4 bases; unmatched junction bases: 6. The CDR3 is made up of 14 amino acids. CDR1 is SGHRS, CDR2 YFSETQ, per germline. Profiled with immunoSEQ multiplex PCR; TCRdb holds only in-frame clones, not every one. The sample has fewer than 85,000 clones, approximately 91% seen once; the top ten hold 4.5% to 5%. Input material: PBMCs. The chain carries TRBV5-1 and TRBJ2-3; 8 nucleotides line up with TRBD2. The clonotype comes from a human donor in good health. Some clones in this sample may be carry-over from other donors' samples. CDR3 sequence reads: CASSPGLGPDTQYF. The CDR3 nucleotides read TGCGCCAGCAGTCCGGGACTAGGCCCAGATACGCAGTATTTT.